This paragraph reports one TCR beta chain. Its matching antigen is unknown. Relative to the germline gene, one junction end is altered; a read error may explain this. These data are taken from a study of response to subunit inactivated influenza vaccine. TCRdb re-derived calls from the RT-PCR reads in MiXCR, one entry per CDR3 protein. The table shows over 400,000 distinct CDR3 sequences, with approximately 11% occurring only once. Germline V gene data show CDR1 as MDHEN and CDR2 as SYDVKM. The CDR3 sequence is 15 residues long. Study-wide results and caveats: Seasonal influenza vaccination, on each occasion, was suggested by the authors to recruit few new T cells.

The receptor was isolated from a man aged 50-59 years who received an inactivated influenza vaccine. Sequences were derived from PBMCs from blood, sampled roughly 48 days after vaccination. The chain couples TRBV28 to TRBJ2-6; 7 nucleotides match TRBD1. DNA for the CDR3: TGTGCCAGCAGAGGGACAGCCTCTGAGGCCAACGTCCTGACTTTC. Its protein is CASRGTASEANVLTF.